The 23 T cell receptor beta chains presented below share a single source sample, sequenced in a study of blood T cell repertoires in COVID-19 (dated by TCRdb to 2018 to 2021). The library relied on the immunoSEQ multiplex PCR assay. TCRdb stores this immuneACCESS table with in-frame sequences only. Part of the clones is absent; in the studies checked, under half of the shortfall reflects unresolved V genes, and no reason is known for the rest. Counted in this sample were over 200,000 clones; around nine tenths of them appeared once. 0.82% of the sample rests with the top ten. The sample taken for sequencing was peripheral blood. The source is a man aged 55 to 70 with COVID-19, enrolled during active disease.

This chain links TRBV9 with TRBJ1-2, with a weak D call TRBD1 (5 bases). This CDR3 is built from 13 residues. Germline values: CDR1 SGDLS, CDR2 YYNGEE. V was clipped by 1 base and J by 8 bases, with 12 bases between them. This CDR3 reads CASSVWEGSGYTF. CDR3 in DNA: TGTGCCAGCAGCGTATGGGAGGGGAGCGGCTACACCTTC.

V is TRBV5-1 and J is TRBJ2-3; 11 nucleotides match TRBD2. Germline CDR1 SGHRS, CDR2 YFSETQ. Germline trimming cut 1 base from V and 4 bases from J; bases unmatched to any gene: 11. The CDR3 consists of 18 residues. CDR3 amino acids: CASSLSGLAGGGSDTQYF. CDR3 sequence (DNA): TGCGCCAGCAGCTTGTCGGGTCTAGCGGGGGGCGGATCAGATACGCAGTATTTT. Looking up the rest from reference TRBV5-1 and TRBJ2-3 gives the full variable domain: KAGVTQTPRYLIKTRGQQVTLSCSPISGHRSVSWYQQTPGQGLQFLFEYFSETQRNKGNFPGRFSGRQFSNSRSEMNVSTLELGDSALYLCASSLSGLAGGGSDTQYFGPGTRLTVL.

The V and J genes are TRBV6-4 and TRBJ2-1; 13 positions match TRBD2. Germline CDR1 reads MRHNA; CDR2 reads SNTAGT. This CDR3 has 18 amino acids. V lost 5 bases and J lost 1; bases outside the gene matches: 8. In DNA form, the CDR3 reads TGTGCCAGCAGTAAACTAGCGGGAGGGCAAGGGTCCTACAATGAGCAGTTCTTC. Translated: CASSKLAGGQGSYNEQFF.

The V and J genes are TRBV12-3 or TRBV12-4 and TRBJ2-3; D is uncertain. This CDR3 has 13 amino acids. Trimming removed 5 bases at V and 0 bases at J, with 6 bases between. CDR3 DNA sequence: TGTGCCAGCAGTCCGACTAGCACAGATACGCAGTATTTT. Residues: CASSPTSTDTQYF.

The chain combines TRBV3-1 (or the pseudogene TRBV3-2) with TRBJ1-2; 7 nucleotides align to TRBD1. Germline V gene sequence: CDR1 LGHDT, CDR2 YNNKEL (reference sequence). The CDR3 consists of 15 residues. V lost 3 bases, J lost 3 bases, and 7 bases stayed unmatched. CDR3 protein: CASSHRDRVYYGYTF. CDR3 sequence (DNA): TGTGCCAGCAGCCACCGGGACAGAGTGTACTATGGCTACACCTTC.

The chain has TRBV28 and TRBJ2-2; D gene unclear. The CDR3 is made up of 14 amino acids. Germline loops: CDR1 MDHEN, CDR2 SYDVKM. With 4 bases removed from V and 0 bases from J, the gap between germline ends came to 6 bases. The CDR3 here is CASSSSANTGELFF. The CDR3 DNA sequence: TGTGCCAGCAGTTCCAGCGCGAACACCGGGGAGCTGTTTTTT. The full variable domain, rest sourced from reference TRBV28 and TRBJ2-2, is DVKVTQSSRYLVKRTGEKVFLECVQDMDHENMFWYRQDPGLGLRLIYFSYDVKMKEKGDIPEGYSVSREKKERFSLILESASTNQTSMYLCASSSSANTGELFFGEGSRLTVL.

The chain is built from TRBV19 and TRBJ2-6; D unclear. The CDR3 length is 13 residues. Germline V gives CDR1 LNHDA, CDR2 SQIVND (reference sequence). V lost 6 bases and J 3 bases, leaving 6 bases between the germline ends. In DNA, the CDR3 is TGTGCCAGTAGCTCGTATGGGGCCAACGTCCTGACTTTC. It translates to CASSSYGANVLTF.

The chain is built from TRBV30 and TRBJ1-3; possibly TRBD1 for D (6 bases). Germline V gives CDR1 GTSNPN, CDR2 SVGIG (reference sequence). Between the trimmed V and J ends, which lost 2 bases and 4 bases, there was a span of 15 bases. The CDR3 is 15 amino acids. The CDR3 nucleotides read TGTGCCTGGAGTCGAGACAGGTTGGGCGGAAACACCATATATTTT. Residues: CAWSRDRLGGNTIYF.

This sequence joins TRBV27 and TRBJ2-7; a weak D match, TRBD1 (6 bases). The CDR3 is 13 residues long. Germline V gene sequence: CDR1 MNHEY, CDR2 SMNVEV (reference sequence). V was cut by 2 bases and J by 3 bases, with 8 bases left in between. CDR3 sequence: CASSLGGDYEQYF. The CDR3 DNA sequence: TGTGCCAGCAGTTTAGGGGGCGACTACGAGCAGTACTTC.

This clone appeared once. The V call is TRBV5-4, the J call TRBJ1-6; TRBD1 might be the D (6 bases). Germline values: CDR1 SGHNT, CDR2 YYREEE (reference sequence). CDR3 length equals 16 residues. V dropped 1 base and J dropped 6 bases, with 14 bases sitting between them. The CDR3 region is CASSLLGGALNSPLHF. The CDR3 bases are TGTGCCAGCAGCTTGCTGGGGGGGGCTCTTAATTCACCCCTCCACTTT.

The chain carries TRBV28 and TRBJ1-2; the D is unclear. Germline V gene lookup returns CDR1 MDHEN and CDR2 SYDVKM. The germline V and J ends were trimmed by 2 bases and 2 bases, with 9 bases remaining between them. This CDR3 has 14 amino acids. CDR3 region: CASSLHPGNYGYTF. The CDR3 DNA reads TGTGCCAGCAGTTTACACCCGGGGAACTATGGCTACACCTTC.

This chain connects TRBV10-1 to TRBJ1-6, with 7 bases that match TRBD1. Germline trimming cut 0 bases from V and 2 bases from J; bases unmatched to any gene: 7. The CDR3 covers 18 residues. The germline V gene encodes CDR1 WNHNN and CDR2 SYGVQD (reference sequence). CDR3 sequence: CASSESEKGATYNSPLHF. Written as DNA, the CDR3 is TGCGCCAGCAGTGAGTCGGAGAAGGGGGCGACCTATAATTCACCCCTCCACTTT.

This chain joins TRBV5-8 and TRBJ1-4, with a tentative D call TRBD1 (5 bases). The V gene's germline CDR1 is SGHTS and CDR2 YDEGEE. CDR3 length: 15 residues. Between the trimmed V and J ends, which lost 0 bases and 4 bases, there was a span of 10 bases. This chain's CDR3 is CASSLEGPGNEKLFF. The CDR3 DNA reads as TGTGCCAGCAGCTTGGAGGGGCCCGGTAATGAAAAACTGTTTTTT.

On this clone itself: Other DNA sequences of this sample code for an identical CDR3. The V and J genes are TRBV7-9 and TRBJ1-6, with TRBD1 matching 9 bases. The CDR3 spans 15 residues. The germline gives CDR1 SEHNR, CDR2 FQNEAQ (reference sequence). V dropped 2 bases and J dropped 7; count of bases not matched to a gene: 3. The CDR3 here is CASSLRQGVNSPLHF. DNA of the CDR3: TGTGCCAGCAGCTTACGACAGGGGGTAAATTCACCCCTCCACTTT.

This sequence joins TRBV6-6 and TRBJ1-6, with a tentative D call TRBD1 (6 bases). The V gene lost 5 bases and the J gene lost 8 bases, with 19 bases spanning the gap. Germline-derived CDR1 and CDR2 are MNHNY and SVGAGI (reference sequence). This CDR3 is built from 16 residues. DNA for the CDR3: TGTGCCAGCAGTCGACGAACAGGGACCGCGCATTCACCCCTCCACTTT. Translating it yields CASSRRTGTAHSPLHF.

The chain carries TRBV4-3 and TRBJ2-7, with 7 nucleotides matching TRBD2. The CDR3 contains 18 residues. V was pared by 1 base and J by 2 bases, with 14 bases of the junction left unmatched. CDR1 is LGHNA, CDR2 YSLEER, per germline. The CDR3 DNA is TGCGCCAGCAGCCAAGCTAGAGGCGGGAGTGGTCTGACCTACGAGCAGTACTTC. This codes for CASSQARGGSGLTYEQYF.

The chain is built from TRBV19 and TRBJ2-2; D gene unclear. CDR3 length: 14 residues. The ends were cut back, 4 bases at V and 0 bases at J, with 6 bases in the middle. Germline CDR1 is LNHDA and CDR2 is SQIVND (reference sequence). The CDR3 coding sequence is TGTGCCAGTAGTACCCTAGCGAACACCGGGGAGCTGTTTTTT. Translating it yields CASSTLANTGELFF.

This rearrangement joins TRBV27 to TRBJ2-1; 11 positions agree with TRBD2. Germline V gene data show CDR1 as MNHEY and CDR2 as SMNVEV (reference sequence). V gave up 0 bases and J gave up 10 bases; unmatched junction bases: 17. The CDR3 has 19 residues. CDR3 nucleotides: TGTGCCAGCAGTTTATCGGGAGGCGGGACTAGCGGCACTCAGAGGGAGCAGTTCTTC. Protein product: CASSLSGGGTSGTQREQFF.

CDR3 bases: TGTGCCAGCAGTGGGTCAGGGAACGGGTGGCAGCCCCAGCATTTT. Its protein is CASSGSGNGWQPQHF. This chain uses TRBV25-1 with TRBJ1-5; D might be TRBD1 (5 bases). CDR1 and CDR2 (germline): MGHDK, SYGVNS. V dropped 4 bases and J dropped 7 bases, with 17 bases sitting between them. There are 15 residues in the CDR3.

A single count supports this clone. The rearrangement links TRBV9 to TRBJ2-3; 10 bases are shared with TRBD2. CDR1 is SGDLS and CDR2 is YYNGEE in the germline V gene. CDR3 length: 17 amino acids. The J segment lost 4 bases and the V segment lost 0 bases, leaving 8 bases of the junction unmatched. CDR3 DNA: TGTGCCAGCAGCGTAGTTCGGCTAGCGGGGGTACCAGATACGCAGTATTTT. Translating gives CASSVVRLAGVPDTQYF.

CDR3 protein: CASSLGWTSGISDNEQFF. CDR3 nucleotides: TGTGCCAGCAGCTTAGGGTGGACTAGCGGCATATCTGACAATGAGCAGTTCTTC. V usage is TRBV7-9 and J usage is TRBJ2-1; 10 bases are shared with TRBD2. The CDR3 runs 18 residues. V lost 1 base, J lost 5 bases, and 11 bases stayed unmatched. Germline V gene lookup returns CDR1 SEHNR and CDR2 FQNEAQ (reference sequence). The entire variable domain, with the rest obtained from reference TRBV7-9 and TRBJ2-1, is as follows: DTGVSQNPRHKITKRGQNVTFRCDPISEHNRLYWYRQTLGQGPEFLTYFQNEAQLEKSRLLSDRFSAERPKGSFSTLEIQRTEQGDSAMYLCASSLGWTSGISDNEQFFGPGTRLTVL.

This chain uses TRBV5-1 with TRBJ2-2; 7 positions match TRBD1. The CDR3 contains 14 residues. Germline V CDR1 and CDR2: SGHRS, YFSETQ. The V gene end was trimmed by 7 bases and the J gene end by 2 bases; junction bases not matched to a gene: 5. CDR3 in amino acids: CASQGTVNTGELFF. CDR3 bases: TGCGCCAGCCAGGGGACAGTTAACACCGGGGAGCTGTTTTTT.

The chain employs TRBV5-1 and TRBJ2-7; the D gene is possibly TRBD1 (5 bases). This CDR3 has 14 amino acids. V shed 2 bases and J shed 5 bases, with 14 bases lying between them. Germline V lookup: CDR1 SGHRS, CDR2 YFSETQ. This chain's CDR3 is CASSFFGAGNEQYF. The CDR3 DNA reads TGCGCCAGCAGCTTCTTTGGGGCTGGAAACGAGCAGTACTTC.